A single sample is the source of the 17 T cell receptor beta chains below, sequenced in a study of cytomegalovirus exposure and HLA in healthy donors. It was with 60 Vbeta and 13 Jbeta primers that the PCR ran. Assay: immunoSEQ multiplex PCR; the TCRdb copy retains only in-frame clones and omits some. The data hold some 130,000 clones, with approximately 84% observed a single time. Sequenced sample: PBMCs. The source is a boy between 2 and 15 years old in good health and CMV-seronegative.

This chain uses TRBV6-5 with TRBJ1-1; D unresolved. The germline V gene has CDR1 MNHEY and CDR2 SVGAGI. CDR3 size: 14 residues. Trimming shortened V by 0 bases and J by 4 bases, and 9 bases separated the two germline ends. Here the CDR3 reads CASSYSKSGTEAFF. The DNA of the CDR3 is TGTGCCAGCAGTTACTCGAAGTCGGGCACTGAAGCTTTCTTT.

CDR3 loop: CASSLRQDYNEQFF. Written as DNA, the CDR3 is TGCGCCAGCAGCTTACGACAGGACTACAATGAGCAGTTCTTC. The chain is built from TRBV5-1 and TRBJ2-1, with D tentatively TRBD1 (6 bases). V lost 2 bases to trimming and J lost 3 bases, with 9 bases between them. Germline assignment: CDR1 SGHRS and CDR2 YFSETQ. CDR3 size: 14 residues. The complete variable domain, with remaining parts taken from reference TRBV5-1 and TRBJ2-1, reads KAGVTQTPRYLIKTRGQQVTLSCSPISGHRSVSWYQQTPGQGLQFLFEYFSETQRNKGNFPGRFSGRQFSNSRSEMNVSTLELGDSALYLCASSLRQDYNEQFFGPGTRLTVL.

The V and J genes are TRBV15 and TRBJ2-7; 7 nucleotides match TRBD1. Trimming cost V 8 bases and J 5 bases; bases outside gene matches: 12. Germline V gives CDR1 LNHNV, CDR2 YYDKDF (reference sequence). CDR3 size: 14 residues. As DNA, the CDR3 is TGTGCCACCTCGCCGTCGACAGGGCGTAACGAGCAGTACGTC. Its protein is CATSPSTGRNEQYV.

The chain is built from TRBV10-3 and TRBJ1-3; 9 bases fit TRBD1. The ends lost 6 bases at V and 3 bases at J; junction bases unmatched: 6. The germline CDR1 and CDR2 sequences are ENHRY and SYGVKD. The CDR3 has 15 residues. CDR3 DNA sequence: TGTGCCATCAGCCCCATGACAGGGGGTGGAAACACCATATATTTT. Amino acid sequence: CAISPMTGGGNTIYF.

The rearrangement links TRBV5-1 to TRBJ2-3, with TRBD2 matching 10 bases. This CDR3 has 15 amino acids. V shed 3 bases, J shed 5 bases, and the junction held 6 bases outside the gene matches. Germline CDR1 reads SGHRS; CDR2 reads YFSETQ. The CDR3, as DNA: TGCGCCAGCAGCTCTTTAGCGGGAGGCAAAGATACGCAGTATTTT. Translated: CASSSLAGGKDTQYF.

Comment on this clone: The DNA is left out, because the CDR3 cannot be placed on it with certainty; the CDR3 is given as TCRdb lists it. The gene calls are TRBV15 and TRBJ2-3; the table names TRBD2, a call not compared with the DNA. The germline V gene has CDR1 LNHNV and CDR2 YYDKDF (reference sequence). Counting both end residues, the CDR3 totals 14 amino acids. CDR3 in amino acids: CATSILASGSPQYF.

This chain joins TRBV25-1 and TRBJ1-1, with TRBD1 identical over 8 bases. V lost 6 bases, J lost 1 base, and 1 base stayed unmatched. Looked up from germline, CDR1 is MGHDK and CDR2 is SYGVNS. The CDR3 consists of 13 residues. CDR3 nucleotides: TGTGCCAGCAGAGGACAGGGGAACACTGAAGCTTTCTTT. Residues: CASRGQGNTEAFF.

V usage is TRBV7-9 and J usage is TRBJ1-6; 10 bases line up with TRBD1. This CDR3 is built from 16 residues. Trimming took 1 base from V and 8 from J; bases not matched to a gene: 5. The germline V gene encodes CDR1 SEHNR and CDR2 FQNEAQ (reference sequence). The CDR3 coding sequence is TGTGCCAGCAGCTTAGAAACGGGACAGGGGCATTCACCCCTCCACTTT. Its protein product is CASSLETGQGHSPLHF.

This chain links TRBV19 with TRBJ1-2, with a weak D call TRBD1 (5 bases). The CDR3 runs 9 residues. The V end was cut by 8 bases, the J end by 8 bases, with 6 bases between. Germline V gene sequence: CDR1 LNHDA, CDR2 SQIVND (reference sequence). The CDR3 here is CASGGGYTF. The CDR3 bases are TGTGCCAGTGGGGGGGGCTACACCTTC.

CDR3 sequence: CASSRDRRNEKLFF. In DNA, the CDR3 is TGTGCCAGTAGCCGGGACAGGAGGAATGAAAAACTGTTTTTT. The chain employs TRBV19 and TRBJ1-4; 8 nucleotides align to TRBD1. The CDR3 contains 14 residues. The junction had 5 bases not matched to a gene; V was cut back by 6 bases and J by 5 bases. Germline CDR1 LNHDA, CDR2 SQIVND (reference sequence).

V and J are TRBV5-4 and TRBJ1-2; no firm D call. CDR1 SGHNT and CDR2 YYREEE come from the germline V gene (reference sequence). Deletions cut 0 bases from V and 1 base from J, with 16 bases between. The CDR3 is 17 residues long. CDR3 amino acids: CASSLARGAADNYGYTF. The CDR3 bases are TGTGCCAGCAGCTTGGCCCGCGGTGCCGCGGATAACTATGGCTACACCTTC.

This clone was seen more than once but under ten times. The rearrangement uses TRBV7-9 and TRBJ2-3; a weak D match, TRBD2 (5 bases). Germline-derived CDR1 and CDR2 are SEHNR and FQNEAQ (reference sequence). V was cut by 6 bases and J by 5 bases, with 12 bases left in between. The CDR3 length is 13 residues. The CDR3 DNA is TGTGCCAGCAGACTAGAGGTGGGAGATACGCAGTATTTT. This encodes CASRLEVGDTQYF.

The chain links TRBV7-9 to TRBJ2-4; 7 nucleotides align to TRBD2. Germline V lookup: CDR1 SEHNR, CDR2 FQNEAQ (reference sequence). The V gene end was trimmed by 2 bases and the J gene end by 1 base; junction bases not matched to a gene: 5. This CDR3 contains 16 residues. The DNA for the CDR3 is TGTGCCAGCAGCTTATCGGGGGAGGGGGCCAAAAACATTCAGTACTTC. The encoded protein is CASSLSGEGAKNIQYF.

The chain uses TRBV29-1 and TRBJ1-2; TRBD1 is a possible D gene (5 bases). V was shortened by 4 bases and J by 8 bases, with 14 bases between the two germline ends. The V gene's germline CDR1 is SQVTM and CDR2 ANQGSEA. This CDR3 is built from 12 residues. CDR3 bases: TGCAGCGTTGCCCCGGGGGAGGAAGGCTACACCTTC. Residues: CSVAPGEEGYTF.

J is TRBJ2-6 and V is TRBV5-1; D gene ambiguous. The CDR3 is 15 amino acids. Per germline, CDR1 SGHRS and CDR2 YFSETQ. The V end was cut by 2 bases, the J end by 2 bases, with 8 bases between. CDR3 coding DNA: TGCGCCAGCAGCTTCCCCATAGCTGGGGCCAACGTCCTGACTTTC. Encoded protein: CASSFPIAGANVLTF.

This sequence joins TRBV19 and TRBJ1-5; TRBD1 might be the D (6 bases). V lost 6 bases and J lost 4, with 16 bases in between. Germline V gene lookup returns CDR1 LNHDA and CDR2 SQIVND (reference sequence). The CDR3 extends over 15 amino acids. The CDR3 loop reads CASRRGHRVNQPQHF. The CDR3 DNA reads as TGTGCCAGTAGGAGGGGCCACAGGGTAAATCAGCCCCAGCATTTT.

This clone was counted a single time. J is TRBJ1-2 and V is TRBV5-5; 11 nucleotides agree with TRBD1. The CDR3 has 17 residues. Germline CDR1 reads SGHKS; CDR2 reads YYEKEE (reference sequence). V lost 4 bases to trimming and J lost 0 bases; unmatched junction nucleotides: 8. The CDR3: CASSLGTGGKANYGYTF. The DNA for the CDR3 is TGTGCCAGCAGCCTAGGGACAGGGGGTAAAGCTAACTATGGCTACACCTTC.